Listed here are 24 T cell receptor beta chains from one sample, sequenced in a study of cytomegalovirus exposure and HLA in healthy donors. Use of 60 Vbeta and 13 Jbeta primers characterized the PCR. Profiled with immunoSEQ multiplex PCR; TCRdb holds only in-frame clones, not every one. The sample carries 150,000 to 200,000 clones, about four fifths recorded once. The sequenced sample consisted of PBMCs. All receptors come from a male donor in good health and CMV-seropositive.

The chain employs TRBV11-2 and TRBJ2-1, with no clear D. V was cut by 3 bases and J by 0 bases, with 12 bases left in between. This CDR3 region has 16 residues. Per the germline V gene, CDR1 is SGHAT and CDR2 is FQNNGV. CDR3 amino acids: CASSFPVRLSYNEQFF. The CDR3 region has the DNA TGTGCCAGCAGCTTCCCGGTGAGGCTCTCCTACAATGAGCAGTTCTTC.

The V call is TRBV19, the J call TRBJ2-2, with 7 bases identical to TRBD1. Germline values: CDR1 LNHDA, CDR2 SQIVND (reference sequence). The CDR3 spans 15 residues. Unmatched junction bases numbered 4, after V lost 0 bases and J lost 6 bases. The CDR3 DNA is TGTGCCAGTAGTATAGACGGGACAGCGGCCGGGGAGCTGTTTTTT. Its protein product is CASSIDGTAAGELFF. Drawing the rest from reference TRBV19 and TRBJ2-2, the complete variable domain is DGGITQSPKYLFRKEGQNVTLSCEQNLNHDAMYWYRQDPGQGLRLIYYSQIVNDFQKGDIAEGYSVSREKKESFPLTVTSAQKNPTAFYLCASSIDGTAAGELFFGEGSRLTVL.

This clone was detected only once. J is TRBJ2-2 and V is TRBV4-3; 11 bases fit TRBD2. This CDR3 is built from 16 residues. V shed 4 bases and J 5 bases; nucleotides not matched to a gene: 6. Germline loops: CDR1 LGHNA, CDR2 YSLEER. DNA for the CDR3: TGCGCCAGCAGCCTGCTAGCGGGAGGAGAAACCGGGGAGCTGTTTTTT. Translating it yields CASSLLAGGETGELFF.

The rearrangement joins TRBV11-2 to TRBJ1-3; D is unresolved. In germline, CDR1 is SGHAT, CDR2 FQNNGV. The CDR3 runs to 15 residues. Trimming stripped 0 bases from V and 4 bases from J, with 10 bases between. In DNA form, the CDR3 reads TGTGCCAGCAGCTTAGATTACGCGAGAGGAAACACCATATATTTT. This sequence encodes CASSLDYARGNTIYF.

This clone was seen just once. The CDR3 DNA is TGTGCCAGCTCTCTAAGGGGCGCAGGGGGATACGAGCAGTACTTC. It is translated as CASSLRGAGGYEQYF. The chain has TRBV18 and TRBJ2-7; 7 positions agree with TRBD1. CDR1 and CDR2 from the germline V gene are KGHSH and LQKENI. This CDR3 has 15 residues. Losses at the gene ends were 6 bases for V and 4 bases for J; bases not matched to a gene: 12. Supplemented by reference TRBV18 and TRBJ2-7, the full variable domain reads NAGVMQNPRHLVRRRGQEARLRCSPMKGHSHVYWYRQLPEEGLKFMVYLQKENIIDESGMPKERFSAEFPKEGPSILRIQQVVRGDSAAYFCASSLRGAGGYEQYFGPGTRLTVT.

The rearrangement joins TRBV7-9 to TRBJ1-1; TRBD1 aligns across 8 bases. The V gene's germline CDR1 is SEHNR and CDR2 FQNEAQ (reference sequence). The CDR3 is made up of 15 amino acids. The ends lost 5 bases at V and 8 bases at J; junction bases unmatched: 13. The CDR3 DNA reads as TGTGCCAGCAGCATCCGATCCTCCAGACAGGGGGAAGCTTTCTTT. Its protein product is CASSIRSSRQGEAFF.

V usage is TRBV28 and J usage is TRBJ1-1; no reliable D call. Germline assignment: CDR1 MDHEN and CDR2 SYDVKM. The CDR3 extends over 13 amino acids. Trimming took off 8 bases at V and 3 bases at J, with 13 bases between the two ends. DNA for the CDR3: TGTGCCAGCGACCGAGGGATAGACACTGAAGCTTTCTTT. Translated: CASDRGIDTEAFF.

This clone was counted a few times. The rearrangement uses TRBV6-1 and TRBJ1-4, with D possibly matching TRBD1 (5 bases). This CDR3 is built from 13 residues. Germline CDR1 reads MNHNS; CDR2 reads SASEGT. Between the trimmed V and J ends, which lost 4 bases and 8 bases, there was a span of 11 bases. CDR3 bases: TGTGCCAGCAGTGTCCGGGGGAAGGAAAAACTGTTTTTT. It specifies CASSVRGKEKLFF.

The CDR3 nucleotides read TGTGCCAGCAGCCCTTGGACAGGGTACACGAACACTGAAGCTTTCTTT. Protein product: CASSPWTGYTNTEAFF. The chain combines TRBV11-2 with TRBJ1-1; 8 bases line up with TRBD1. V shed 5 bases, J shed 1 base, and the junction held 9 bases outside the gene matches. The CDR3 sequence is 16 residues long. The germline V gene has CDR1 SGHAT and CDR2 FQNNGV.

Regarding this clone: Germline is not matched at one junction end, which may reflect a read error. The chain links TRBV7-9 to TRBJ1-1, with TRBD1 as a possible D gene (6 bases). This CDR3 has 17 residues. In germline, CDR1 is SEHNR, CDR2 FQNEAQ (reference sequence). The CDR3 DNA follows: TGTTCCAGCAGCCTCGGGACATTAGTGACGATGGACACTGAAGCTTTCTTT. Its protein product is CSSSLGTLVTMDTEAFF.

The rearrangement uses TRBV7-8 and TRBJ2-5; 8 bases are a match to TRBD2. Losses at the gene ends were 5 bases for V and 5 bases for J; bases not matched to a gene: 4. Germline V lookup: CDR1 SGHVS, CDR2 FQNEAQ. There are 13 residues in the CDR3. CDR3 nucleotides: TGTGCCAGCAGCCGGACTAGCCGTGAGACCCAGTACTTC. Translated, it gives CASSRTSRETQYF.

The chain joins TRBV19 to TRBJ2-7; D uncertain. CDR3 length equals 14 residues. Trimming took 0 bases from V and 3 from J, leaving 9 bases between them. Germline lookup yields CDR1 LNHDA and CDR2 SQIVND (reference sequence). CDR3: CASSIDQWSYEQYF. The CDR3 DNA is TGTGCCAGTAGTATAGATCAATGGAGCTACGAGCAGTACTTC.

The V and J genes are TRBV28 and TRBJ2-3; 9 bases align to TRBD1. The CDR3 spans 16 residues. CDR1 and CDR2 from the germline V gene are MDHEN and SYDVKM. J lost 0 bases, V lost 6 bases, and 7 bases had no gene match. This chain's CDR3 is CASSPNRGLSTDTQYF. The CDR3 bases are TGTGCCAGCAGCCCCAACAGGGGGCTAAGCACAGATACGCAGTATTTT.

This rearrangement joins TRBV4-1 to TRBJ2-2; 10 positions match TRBD1. CDR1 and CDR2 from the germline V gene are MGHRA and YSYEKL. This CDR3 region has 17 residues. The trim removed 5 bases at V and 4 bases at J, leaving 10 bases unmatched. CDR3: CASSFPTGGAVTGELFF. Here the CDR3 DNA reads TGCGCCAGCAGCTTCCCGACAGGGGGCGCGGTCACCGGGGAGCTGTTTTTT.

Only a few counts were recorded for this clone. The chain uses TRBV19 and TRBJ2-4, with D perhaps TRBD1 (5 bases). V shed 9 bases and J shed 0 bases, with 12 bases lying between them. The CDR3 covers 14 residues. Germline V gives CDR1 LNHDA, CDR2 SQIVND (reference sequence). CDR3 sequence reads: CASMSGQAKNIQYF. DNA for the CDR3: TGTGCCAGCATGTCAGGGCAAGCCAAAAACATTCAGTACTTC.

This clone has a handful of counts. This chain links TRBV7-9 with TRBJ1-3, with TRBD1 as a possible D gene (5 bases). The germline gives CDR1 SEHNR, CDR2 FQNEAQ (reference sequence). V lost 7 bases to trimming and J lost 0 bases, with 25 bases between them. CDR3 length equals 19 residues. Written as DNA, the CDR3 is TGTGCCAGCAATGCTAGCCCAGGGCGGGAGGCTCTCTCTGGAAACACCATATATTTT. Its protein product is CASNASPGREALSGNTIYF.

The chain links TRBV29-1 to TRBJ2-1; tentative D call: TRBD1 (5 bases). This CDR3 contains 14 residues. Germline-derived CDR1 and CDR2 are SQVTM and ANQGSEA. Trimming stripped 6 bases from V and 7 bases from J, with 19 bases between. The CDR3 sequence: CSVLKGLIMNEQFF. CDR3 nucleotide sequence: TGCAGCGTCCTGAAGGGGTTGATTATGAATGAGCAGTTCTTC.

The chain combines TRBV5-4 with TRBJ1-1; D call uncertain. The germline V gene has CDR1 SGHNT and CDR2 YYREEE (reference sequence). The CDR3 is made up of 15 amino acids. V dropped 0 bases and J dropped 2 bases, with 11 bases sitting between them. The CDR3 loop reads CASSLAGGQNTEAFF. In DNA, the CDR3 is TGTGCCAGCAGCTTGGCCGGAGGGCAAAACACTGAAGCTTTCTTT.

The J gene is TRBJ1-3, the V gene TRBV29-1; 7 nucleotides align to TRBD1. Germline assignment: CDR1 SQVTM and CDR2 ANQGSEA. After removal of 7 bases from V and 4 bases from J, the junction contained 10 bases not matched to a gene. There are 14 residues in the CDR3. The CDR3 bases are TGCAGCGCCTCCGCGGGGACAGTAGGAAACACCATATATTTT. This translates into CSASAGTVGNTIYF.

The chain is built from TRBV18 and TRBJ2-6; 7 positions match TRBD1. V trimming: 5 bases; J trimming: 0 bases; junction bases outside the gene matches: 10. CDR1 is KGHSH and CDR2 is LQKENI in the germline V gene. The CDR3 loop spans 18 amino acids. The CDR3 region has the DNA TGTGCCAGCTCAACGATCGGGACAGCACCCTCTGGGGCCAACGTCCTGACTTTC. Encoded protein: CASSTIGTAPSGANVLTF.

Here the CDR3 reads CASSRYQGRSYNEQFF. Here the CDR3 DNA reads TGTGCCAGCAGCCGTTACCAGGGCCGCTCCTACAATGAGCAGTTCTTC. The genes are TRBV7-2 and TRBJ2-1; D possibly corresponds to TRBD1 (5 bases). The germline gives CDR1 SGHTA, CDR2 FQGNSA. Deletions cut 5 bases from V and 0 bases from J, with 14 bases between. The CDR3 has 16 residues.

The J gene is TRBJ1-5, the V gene TRBV4-1; 7 nucleotides align to TRBD1. V was pared by 1 base and J by 2 bases, with 5 bases of the junction left unmatched. CDR3 length: 16 amino acids. The germline V gene encodes CDR1 MGHRA and CDR2 YSYEKL. The CDR3 region has the DNA TGCGCCAGCAGCCAAGTTCAAGGGGGCCGCAATCAGCCCCAGCATTTT. Translated, it gives CASSQVQGGRNQPQHF.

V and J are TRBV14 and TRBJ2-5; 8 nucleotides align to TRBD1. This CDR3 region has 14 residues. The V gene end was trimmed by 4 bases and the J gene end by 4 bases; junction bases not matched to a gene: 5. CDR1 is SGHDN and CDR2 is FVKESK in the germline V gene. CDR3 in amino acids: CASSPRTGTETQYF. Here the CDR3 DNA reads TGTGCCAGCAGCCCCCGGACAGGGACAGAGACCCAGTACTTC.

The V call is TRBV5-1, the J call TRBJ1-4; perhaps TRBD1 as D (6 bases). Trimming stripped 7 bases from V and 6 bases from J, with 16 bases between. Germline assignment: CDR1 SGHRS and CDR2 YFSETQ. This CDR3 spans 14 amino acids. CDR3 DNA: TGCGCCAGCCGGGTAGGGGGAGCAGATGAAAAACTGTTTTTT. This encodes CASRVGGADEKLFF.